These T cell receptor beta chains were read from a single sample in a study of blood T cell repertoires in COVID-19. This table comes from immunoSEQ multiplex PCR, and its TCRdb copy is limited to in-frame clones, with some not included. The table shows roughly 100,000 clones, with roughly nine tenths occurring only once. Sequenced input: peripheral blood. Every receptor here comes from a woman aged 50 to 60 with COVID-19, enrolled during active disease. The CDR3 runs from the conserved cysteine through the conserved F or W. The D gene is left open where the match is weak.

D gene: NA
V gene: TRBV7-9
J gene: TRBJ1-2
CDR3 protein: CASSLDVAISYTF

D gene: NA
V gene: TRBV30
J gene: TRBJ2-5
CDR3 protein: CAWSRVRETQYF

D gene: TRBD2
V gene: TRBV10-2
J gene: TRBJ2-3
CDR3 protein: CASSKLAGTTDTQYF

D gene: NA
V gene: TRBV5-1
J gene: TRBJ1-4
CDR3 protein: CASSLAVYEKLFF

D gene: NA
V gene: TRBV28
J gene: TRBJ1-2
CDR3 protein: CASSPSGGIYGYTF

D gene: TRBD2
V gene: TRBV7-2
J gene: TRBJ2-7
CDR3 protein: CASSPRLSSGEIYEQYF

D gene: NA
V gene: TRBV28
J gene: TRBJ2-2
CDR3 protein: CASSRRVGELFF

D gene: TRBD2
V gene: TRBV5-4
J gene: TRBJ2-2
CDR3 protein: CASSLGTSGGPGELFF

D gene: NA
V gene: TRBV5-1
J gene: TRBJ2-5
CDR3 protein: CASSSRTGGGETQYF

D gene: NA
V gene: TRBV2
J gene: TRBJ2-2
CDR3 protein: CASSEAATTTGELFF

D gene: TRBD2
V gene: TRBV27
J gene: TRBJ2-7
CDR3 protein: CATLAGGSSYEQYF

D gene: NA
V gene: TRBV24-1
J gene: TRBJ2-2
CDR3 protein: CATSESANTGELFF

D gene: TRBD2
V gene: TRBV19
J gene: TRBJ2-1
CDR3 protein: CASSLRTSSYNEQFF

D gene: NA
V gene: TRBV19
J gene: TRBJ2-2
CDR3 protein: CASSIDPGTGELFF

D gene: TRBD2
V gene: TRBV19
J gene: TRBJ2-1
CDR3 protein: CASSSLSGGRYNEQFF

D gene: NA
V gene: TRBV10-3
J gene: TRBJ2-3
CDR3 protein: CAISESRSTDTQYF

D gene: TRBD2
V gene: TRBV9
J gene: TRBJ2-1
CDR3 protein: CASSASGGVDEQFF

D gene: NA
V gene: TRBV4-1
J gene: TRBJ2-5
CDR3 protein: CASSQEWPNPETQYF

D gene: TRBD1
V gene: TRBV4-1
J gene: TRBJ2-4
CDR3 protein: CASSQAIDRVINIQYF

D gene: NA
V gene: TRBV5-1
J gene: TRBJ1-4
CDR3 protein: CASSLVGATNEKLFF

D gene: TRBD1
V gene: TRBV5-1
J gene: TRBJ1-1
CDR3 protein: CASSLGMGQGGTEAFF

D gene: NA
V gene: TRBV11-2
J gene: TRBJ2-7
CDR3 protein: CASSPGTSFYEQYF

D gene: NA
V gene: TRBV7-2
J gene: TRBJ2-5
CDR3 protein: CASSQKETQYF

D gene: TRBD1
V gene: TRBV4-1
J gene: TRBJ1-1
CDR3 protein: CASSAPGQPNTEAFF

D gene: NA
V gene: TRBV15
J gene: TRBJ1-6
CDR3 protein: CATSRDPRGSPLHF

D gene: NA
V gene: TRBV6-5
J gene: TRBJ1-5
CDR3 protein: CASSYSGGDNQPQHF

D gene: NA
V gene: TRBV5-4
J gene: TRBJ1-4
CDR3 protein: CAWAGNEKLFF

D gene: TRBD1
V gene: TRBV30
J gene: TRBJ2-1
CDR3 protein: CAYNRQGPEQFF